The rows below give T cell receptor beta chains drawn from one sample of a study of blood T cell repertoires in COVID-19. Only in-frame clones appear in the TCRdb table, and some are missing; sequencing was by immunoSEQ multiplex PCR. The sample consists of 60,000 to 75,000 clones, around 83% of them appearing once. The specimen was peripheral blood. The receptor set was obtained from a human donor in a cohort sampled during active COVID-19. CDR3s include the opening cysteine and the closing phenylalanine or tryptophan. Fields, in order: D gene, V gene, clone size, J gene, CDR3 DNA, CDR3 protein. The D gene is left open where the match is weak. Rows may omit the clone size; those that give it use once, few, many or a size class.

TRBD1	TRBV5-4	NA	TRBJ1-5	TGTGCCAGGTTACCTGAGGACAGGGGAAACCAGCCCCAGCATTTT	CARLPEDRGNQPQHF
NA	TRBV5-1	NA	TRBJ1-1	TGCGCCAGCAGCCCGACCGACCCGGGGTCAGGGAACACTGAAGCTTTCTTT	CASSPTDPGSGNTEAFF
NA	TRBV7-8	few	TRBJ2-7	TGTGCCAGCAGTCCTACCCCGGCGGATATCTACGAGCAGTACTTC	CASSPTPADIYEQYF
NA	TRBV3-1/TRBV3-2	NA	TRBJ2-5	TGTGCCAGCAGCCAAGCCGCGTCAGGGACCCAGTACTTC	CASSQAASGTQYF
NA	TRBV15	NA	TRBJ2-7	TGTGCCACCAGCCCTGGATTGACAGAGACCTACGAGCAGTACTTC	CATSPGLTETYEQYF
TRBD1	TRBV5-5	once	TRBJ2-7	TGTGCCAGCAGTTATGGGACAGGGAGCTACGAGCAGTACTTC	CASSYGTGSYEQYF
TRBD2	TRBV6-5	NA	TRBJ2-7	TGTGCCAGCAGTTACGGGGGAGGGCCTTACGAGCAGTACTTC	CASSYGGGPYEQYF
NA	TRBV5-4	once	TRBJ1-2	TGTGCCAGCTACTTAAGGGGGGGGACATATGGCTACACCTTC	CASYLRGGTYGYTF
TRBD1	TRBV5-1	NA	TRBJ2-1	TGCGCCAGCAGCCCGGGACAGTCCTACAATGAGCAGTTCTTC	CASSPGQSYNEQFF
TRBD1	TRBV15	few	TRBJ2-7	TGTGCCACCAGCAGGGCGGGACAGGGGTACGAGCAGTACTTC	CATSRAGQGYEQYF
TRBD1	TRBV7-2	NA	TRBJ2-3	TGTGCCAGCAGCTCACAGGGGGATAGGCGGCCCACAGATACGCAGTATTTT	CASSSQGDRRPTDTQYF
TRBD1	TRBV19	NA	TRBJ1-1	TGTGCCAGTAGTTATGCACAGGGGGCTGGCACTGAAGCTTTCTTT	CASSYAQGAGTEAFF
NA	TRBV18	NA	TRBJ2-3	TGTGCCAGCGTATTAAGCACAGATACGCAGTATTTT	CASVLSTDTQYF
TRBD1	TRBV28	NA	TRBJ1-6	TGTGCCAGCAGCCGCAGGACAGGGTTTAATTCACCCCTCCACTTT	CASSRRTGFNSPLHF
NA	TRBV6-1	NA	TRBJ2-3	TGTGCCAGCAGTGAAACAACCGCAGATACGCAGTATTTT	CASSETTADTQYF
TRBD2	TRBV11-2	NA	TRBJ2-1	TGTGCCAGCAGCCGGGGGGGTTCCGAGCAGTTCTTC	CASSRGGSEQFF
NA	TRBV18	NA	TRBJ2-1	TGTGCCAGCTCACCCGACCGTGGGAGCTTTTACAATGAGCAGTTCTTC	CASSPDRGSFYNEQFF
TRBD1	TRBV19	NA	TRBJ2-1	TGTGCCAGTAGTAGCGACAGGGTTTTCAATGAGCAGTTCTTC	CASSSDRVFNEQFF
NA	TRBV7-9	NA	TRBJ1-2	TGTGCCAGCAGCTCCCGTGGGCAGGGCTATGGCTACACCTTC	CASSSRGQGYGYTF
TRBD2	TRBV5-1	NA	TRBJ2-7	TGCGCCAGCAGCTTGGTGCCGGGACTAGCGGGGGGCCTTCAGTACGAGCAGTACTTC	CASSLVPGLAGGLQYEQYF
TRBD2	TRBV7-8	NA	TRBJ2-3	TGTGCCAGCATGCCTAGCGGGAGCGTGCAGTATTTT	CASMPSGSVQYF
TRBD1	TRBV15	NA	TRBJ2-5	TGTGCCACCAGCGGACTCCCGGGACAGGGCAAAGAGACCCAGTACTTC	CATSGLPGQGKETQYF
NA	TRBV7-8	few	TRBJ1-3	TGTGCCAGCAGCTTAGGGGGGACTTCTGGAAACACCATATATTTT	CASSLGGTSGNTIYF
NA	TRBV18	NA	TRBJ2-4	TGTGCCAGCTCAAACGGGGTGGTTCAAAACATTCAGTACTTC	CASSNGVVQNIQYF
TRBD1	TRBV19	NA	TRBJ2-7	TGTGCCACGACCTCCGGGACAGGAACCTACGAGCAGTACTTC	CATTSGTGTYEQYF
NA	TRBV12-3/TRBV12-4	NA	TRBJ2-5	TGTGCCAGCAACCCGGGTCTCCAAGAGACCCAGTACTTC	CASNPGLQETQYF
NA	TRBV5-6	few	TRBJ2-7	TGTGCCAGCAGCTTGAGCGACAGAGCCTACGAGCAGTACTTC	CASSLSDRAYEQYF
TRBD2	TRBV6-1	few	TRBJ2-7	TGTGCCAGCAGTGAAGTTAGCGGGTACTCCTACGAGCAGTACTTC	CASSEVSGYSYEQYF
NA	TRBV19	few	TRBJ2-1	TGTGCCAGTACCGACTCCGCGAGTGTTTACAATGAGCAGTTCTTC	CASTDSASVYNEQFF
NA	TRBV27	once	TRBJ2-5	TGTGCCAGCAGTTTGGCTGGCGGGGCCTACCAAGAGACCCAGTACTTC	CASSLAGGAYQETQYF
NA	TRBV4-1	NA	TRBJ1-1	TGCGCCAGCAGCCAAGATGGAGGGACTGAAGCTTTCTTT	CASSQDGGTEAFF
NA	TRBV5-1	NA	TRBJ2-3	TGCGCCAGCAGCTTGGGGCTAGAGGGAGATACGCAGTATTTT	CASSLGLEGDTQYF